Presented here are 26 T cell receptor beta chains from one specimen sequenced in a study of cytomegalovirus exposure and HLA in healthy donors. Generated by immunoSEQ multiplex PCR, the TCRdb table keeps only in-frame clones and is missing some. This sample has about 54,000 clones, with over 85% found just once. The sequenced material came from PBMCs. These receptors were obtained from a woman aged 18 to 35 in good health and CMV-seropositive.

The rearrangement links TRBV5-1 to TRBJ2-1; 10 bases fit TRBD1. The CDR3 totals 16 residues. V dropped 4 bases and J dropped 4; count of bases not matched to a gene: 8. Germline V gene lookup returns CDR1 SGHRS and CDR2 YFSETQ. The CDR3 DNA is TGCGCCAGCAGCGCCGGGACAGGGGAAAGGTACAATGAGCAGTTCTTC. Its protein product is CASSAGTGERYNEQFF.

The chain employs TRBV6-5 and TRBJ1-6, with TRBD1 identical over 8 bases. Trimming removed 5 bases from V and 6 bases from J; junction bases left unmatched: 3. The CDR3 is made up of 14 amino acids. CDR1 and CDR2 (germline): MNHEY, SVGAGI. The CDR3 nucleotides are TGTGCCAGCAGTGCCGGACAGGGTAATTCACCCCTCCACTTT. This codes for CASSAGQGNSPLHF.

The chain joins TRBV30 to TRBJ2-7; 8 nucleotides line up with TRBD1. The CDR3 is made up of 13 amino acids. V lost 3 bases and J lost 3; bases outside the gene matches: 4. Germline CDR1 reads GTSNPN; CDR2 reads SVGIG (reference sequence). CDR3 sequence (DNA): TGTGCCTGGAGCCCGGACAGGGACTACGAGCAGTACTTC. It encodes CAWSPDRDYEQYF.

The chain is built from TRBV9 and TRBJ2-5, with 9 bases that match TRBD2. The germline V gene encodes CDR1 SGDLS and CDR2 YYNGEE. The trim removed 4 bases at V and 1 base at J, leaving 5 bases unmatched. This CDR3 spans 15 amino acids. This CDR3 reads CASSSRGGTQETQYF. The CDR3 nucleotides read TGTGCCAGCAGCTCGCGGGGGGGCACCCAAGAGACCCAGTACTTC.

Written as DNA, the CDR3 is TGTGCCAGTAGTATAACAGGTTCGACAGATACGCAGTATTTT. This codes for CASSITGSTDTQYF. The chain carries TRBV19 and TRBJ2-3, with D maybe TRBD1 (5 bases). Germline V lookup: CDR1 LNHDA, CDR2 SQIVND (reference sequence). The CDR3 loop spans 14 amino acids. Trimming took 2 bases from V and 3 from J, leaving 9 bases between them.

CDR3 protein: CASSQSGTGEYEQYF. The CDR3 DNA reads as TGTGCCAGCAGTCAATCCGGGACAGGGGAGTACGAGCAGTACTTC. The V gene is TRBV28, the J gene TRBJ2-7; 10 bases line up with TRBD1. Trimming took 5 bases from V and 4 from J; bases not matched to a gene: 8. Germline V gene data show CDR1 as MDHEN and CDR2 as SYDVKM. The length of the CDR3 is 15 residues. Supplemented by reference TRBV28 and TRBJ2-7, the full variable domain reads DVKVTQSSRYLVKRTGEKVFLECVQDMDHENMFWYRQDPGLGLRLIYFSYDVKMKEKGDIPEGYSVSREKKERFSLILESASTNQTSMYLCASSQSGTGEYEQYFGPGTRLTVT.

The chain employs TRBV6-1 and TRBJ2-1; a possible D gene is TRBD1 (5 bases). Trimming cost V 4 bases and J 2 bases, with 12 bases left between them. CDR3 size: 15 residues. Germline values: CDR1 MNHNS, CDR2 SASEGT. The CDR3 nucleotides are TGTGCCAGCAGTGTCGAGGCAGGGCCCTACAATGAGCAGTTCTTC. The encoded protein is CASSVEAGPYNEQFF.

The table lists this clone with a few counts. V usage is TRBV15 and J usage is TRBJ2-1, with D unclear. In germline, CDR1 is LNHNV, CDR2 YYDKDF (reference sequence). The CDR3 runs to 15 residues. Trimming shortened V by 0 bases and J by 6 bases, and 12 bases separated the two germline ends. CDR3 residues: CATSRDPASVNEQFF. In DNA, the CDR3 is TGTGCCACCAGCAGAGATCCGGCCAGCGTCAATGAGCAGTTCTTC.

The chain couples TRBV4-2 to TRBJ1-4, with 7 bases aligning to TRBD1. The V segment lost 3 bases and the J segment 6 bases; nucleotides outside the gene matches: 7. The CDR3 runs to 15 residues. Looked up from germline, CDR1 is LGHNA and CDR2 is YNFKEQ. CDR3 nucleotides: TGTGCCAGCAGCCAGGAGCGACAGGGTCATGAAAAACTGTTTTTT. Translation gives CASSQERQGHEKLFF.

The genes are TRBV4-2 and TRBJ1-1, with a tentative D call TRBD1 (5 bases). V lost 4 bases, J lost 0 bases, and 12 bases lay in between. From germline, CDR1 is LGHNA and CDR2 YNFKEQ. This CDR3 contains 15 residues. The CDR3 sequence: CASSPGTTVNTEAFF. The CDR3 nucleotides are TGTGCCAGCAGCCCCGGGACTACCGTGAACACTGAAGCTTTCTTT.

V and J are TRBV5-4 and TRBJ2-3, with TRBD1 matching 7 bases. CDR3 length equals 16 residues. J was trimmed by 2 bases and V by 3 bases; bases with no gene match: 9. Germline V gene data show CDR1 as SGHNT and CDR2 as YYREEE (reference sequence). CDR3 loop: CASSWVSGQNTDTQYF. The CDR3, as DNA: TGTGCCAGCAGCTGGGTTTCGGGACAGAACACAGATACGCAGTATTTT.

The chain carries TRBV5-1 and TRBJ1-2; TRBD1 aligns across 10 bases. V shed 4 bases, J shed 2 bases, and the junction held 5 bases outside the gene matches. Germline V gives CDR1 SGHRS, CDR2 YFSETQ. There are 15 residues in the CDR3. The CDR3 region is CASSVGTGDNYGYTF. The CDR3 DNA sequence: TGCGCCAGCAGCGTGGGGACAGGGGACAACTATGGCTACACCTTC.

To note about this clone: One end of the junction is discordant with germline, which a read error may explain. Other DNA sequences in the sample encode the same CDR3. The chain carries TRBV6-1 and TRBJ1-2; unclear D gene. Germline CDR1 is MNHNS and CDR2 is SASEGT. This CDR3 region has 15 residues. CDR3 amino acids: CASSELYGLNYGYTF. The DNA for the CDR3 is TGTGCCAGCAGTGAATTGTACGGACTTAACTATGGCTACACCTTT.

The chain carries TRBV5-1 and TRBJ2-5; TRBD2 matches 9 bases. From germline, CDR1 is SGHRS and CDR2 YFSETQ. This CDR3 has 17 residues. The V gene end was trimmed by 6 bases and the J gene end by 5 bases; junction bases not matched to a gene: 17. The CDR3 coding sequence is TGCGCCAGCACTTTACTCCCCGCGGGGGGGACCGGGGAGACCCAGTACTTC. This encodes CASTLLPAGGTGETQYF.

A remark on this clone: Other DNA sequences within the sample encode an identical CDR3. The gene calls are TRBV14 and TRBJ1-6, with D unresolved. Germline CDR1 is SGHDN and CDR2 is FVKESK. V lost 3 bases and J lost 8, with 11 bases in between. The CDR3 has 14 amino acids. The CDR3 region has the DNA TGTGCCAGCAGCCAGGGAGGGAGTTATTCACCCCTCCACTTT. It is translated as CASSQGGSYSPLHF.

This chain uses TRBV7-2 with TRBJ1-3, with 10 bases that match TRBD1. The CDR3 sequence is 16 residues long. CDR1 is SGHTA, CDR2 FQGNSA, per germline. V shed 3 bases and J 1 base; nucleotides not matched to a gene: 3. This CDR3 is CASSLVGQGSGNTIYF. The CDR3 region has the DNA TGTGCCAGCAGCTTGGTGGGACAGGGGTCTGGAAACACCATATATTTT. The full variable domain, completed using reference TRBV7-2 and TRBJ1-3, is GAGVSQSPSNKVTEKGKDVELRCDPISGHTALYWYRQSLGQGLEFLIYFQGNSAPDKSGLPSDRFSAERTGGSVSTLTIQRTQQEDSAVYLCASSLVGQGSGNTIYFGEGSWLTVV.

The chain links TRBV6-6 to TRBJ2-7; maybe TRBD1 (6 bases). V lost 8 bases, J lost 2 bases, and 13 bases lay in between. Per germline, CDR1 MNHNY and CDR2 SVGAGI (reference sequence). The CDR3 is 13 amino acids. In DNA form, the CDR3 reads TGTGCCAGCGACAGGTTAGCCACCTACGAGCAGTACTTC. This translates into CASDRLATYEQYF.

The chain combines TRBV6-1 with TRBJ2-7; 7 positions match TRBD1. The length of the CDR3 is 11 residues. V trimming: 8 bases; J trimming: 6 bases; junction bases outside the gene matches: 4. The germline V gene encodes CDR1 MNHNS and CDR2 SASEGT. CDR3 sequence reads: CASHRGGEQYF. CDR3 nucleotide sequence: TGTGCCAGCCACAGGGGCGGCGAGCAGTACTTC.

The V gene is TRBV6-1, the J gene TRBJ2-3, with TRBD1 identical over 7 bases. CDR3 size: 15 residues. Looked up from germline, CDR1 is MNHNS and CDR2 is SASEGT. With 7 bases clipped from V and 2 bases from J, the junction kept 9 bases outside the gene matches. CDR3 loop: CASKREGQITDTQYF. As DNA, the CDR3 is TGTGCCAGCAAGAGAGAGGGACAGATCACAGATACGCAGTATTTT.

Here the CDR3 DNA reads TGTGCCAGCAGCCGTGACAGGGACTATGGCTACACCTTC. It is translated as CASSRDRDYGYTF. The chain joins TRBV5-4 to TRBJ1-2; 7 positions agree with TRBD1. V was clipped by 4 bases and J by 3 bases; unmatched bases: 3. This CDR3 spans 13 amino acids. The germline V gene encodes CDR1 SGHNT and CDR2 YYREEE (reference sequence).

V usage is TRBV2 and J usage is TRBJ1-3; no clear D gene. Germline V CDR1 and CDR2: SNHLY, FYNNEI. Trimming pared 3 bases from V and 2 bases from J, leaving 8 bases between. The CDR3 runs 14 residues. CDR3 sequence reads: CASSESRAGNTIYF. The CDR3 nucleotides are TGTGCCAGCAGTGAGAGCCGGGCTGGAAACACCATATATTTT.

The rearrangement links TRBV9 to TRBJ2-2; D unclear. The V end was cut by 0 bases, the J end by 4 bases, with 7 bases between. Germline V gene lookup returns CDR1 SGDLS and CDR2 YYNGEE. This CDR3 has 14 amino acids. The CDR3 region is CASSVAPGTGELFF. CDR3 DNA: TGTGCCAGCAGCGTAGCTCCGGGCACCGGGGAGCTGTTTTTT.

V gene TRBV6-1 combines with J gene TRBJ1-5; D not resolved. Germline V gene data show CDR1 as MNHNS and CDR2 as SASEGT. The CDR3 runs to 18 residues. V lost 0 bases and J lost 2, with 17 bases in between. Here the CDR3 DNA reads TGTGCCAGCAGTGAAGCGGTTATATGGGGAGGCCGCAATCAGCCCCAGCATTTT. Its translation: CASSEAVIWGGRNQPQHF.

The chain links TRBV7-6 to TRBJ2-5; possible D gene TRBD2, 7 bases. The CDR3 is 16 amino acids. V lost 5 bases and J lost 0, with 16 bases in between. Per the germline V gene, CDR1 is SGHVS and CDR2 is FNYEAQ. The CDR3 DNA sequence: TGTGCCAGCAGCCCTATAAGGCGGGGGCACCAAGAGACCCAGTACTTC. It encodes CASSPIRRGHQETQYF.

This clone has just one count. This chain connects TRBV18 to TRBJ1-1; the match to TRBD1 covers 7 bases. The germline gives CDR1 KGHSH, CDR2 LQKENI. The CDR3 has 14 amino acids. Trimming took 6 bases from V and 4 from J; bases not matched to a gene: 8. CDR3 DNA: TGTGCCAGCTCCTCACAGGGGATAATCACTGAAGCTTTCTTT. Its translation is CASSSQGIITEAFF. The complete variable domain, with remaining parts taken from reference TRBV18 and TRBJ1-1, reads NAGVMQNPRHLVRRRGQEARLRCSPMKGHSHVYWYRQLPEEGLKFMVYLQKENIIDESGMPKERFSAEFPKEGPSILRIQQVVRGDSAAYFCASSSQGIITEAFFGQGTRLTVV.

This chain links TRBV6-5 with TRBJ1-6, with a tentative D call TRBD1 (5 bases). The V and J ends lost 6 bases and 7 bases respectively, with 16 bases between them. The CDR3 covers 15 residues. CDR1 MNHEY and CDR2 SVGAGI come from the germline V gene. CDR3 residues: CASSHRRSGNSPLHF. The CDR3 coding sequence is TGTGCCAGCAGCCACAGGCGGTCTGGGAATTCACCCCTCCACTTT.